This is a list of T cell receptor beta chains from one sample in a study of blood T cell repertoires in COVID-19. Here immunoSEQ multiplex PCR was the method, and the copy in TCRdb shows in-frame clones only, minus some. In the table there are around 430,000 clones, roughly 88% of which are singletons. The sequencing sample was made of peripheral blood. These receptors all stem from a woman in her fifties or sixties with COVID-19, enrolled during active disease. Both conserved end residues are part of each CDR3. D genes are given only for firm matches. Clone sizes are given selectively: once, few, many, or a class where the clone is expanded.

V gene: TRBV9; D gene: TRBD1; clone size: NA; J gene: TRBJ1-2; CDR3 DNA: TGTGCCAGCAGCGCACAGGGGGCAGGCTATGGCTACACCTTC; CDR3 protein: CASSAQGAGYGYTF
V gene: TRBV24-1; D gene: NA; clone size: NA; J gene: TRBJ1-2; CDR3 DNA: TGTGCCACCCTATGTAGGGGAAACAGGGACCTTTTCTATGGCTACACCTTC; CDR3 protein: CATLCRGNRDLFYGYTF
V gene: TRBV5-6; D gene: TRBD1; clone size: once; J gene: TRBJ1-2; CDR3 DNA: TGTGCCAGCAGCCCAGGGACAGGGCGCGGCTATGGCTACACCTTC; CDR3 protein: CASSPGTGRGYGYTF
V gene: TRBV9; D gene: TRBD2; clone size: NA; J gene: TRBJ2-3; CDR3 DNA: TGTGCCAGCAGCCCTGGACTAGCGGGGGGGACCGGCACAGATACGCAGTATTTT; CDR3 protein: CASSPGLAGGTGTDTQYF
V gene: TRBV13; D gene: TRBD2; clone size: NA; J gene: TRBJ2-4; CDR3 DNA: TGTGCCAGCAGCGCGGGGACTAGCGGGGTACTAGCCAAAAACATTCAGTACTTC; CDR3 protein: CASSAGTSGVLAKNIQYF
V gene: TRBV11-2; D gene: TRBD1; clone size: NA; J gene: TRBJ2-2; CDR3 DNA: TGTGCCAGCAGCCCGCTGACAGGGGTTGAGGCCGGGGAGCTGTTTTTT; CDR3 protein: CASSPLTGVEAGELFF
V gene: TRBV19; D gene: NA; clone size: NA; J gene: TRBJ1-2; CDR3 DNA: TGTGCCAGTAGAGAGGGGGGGCAGAACTATGGCTACACCTTC; CDR3 protein: CASREGGQNYGYTF
V gene: TRBV3-1/TRBV3-2; D gene: NA; clone size: NA; J gene: TRBJ1-1; CDR3 DNA: TGTGCCAGCTCAACAAGAATAATGAACACTGAAGCTTTCTTT; CDR3 protein: CASSTRIMNTEAFF
V gene: TRBV5-5; D gene: NA; clone size: NA; J gene: TRBJ1-5; CDR3 DNA: TGTGCCAGCAGCTTGGCCAGGGGCGATCAGCCCCAGCATTTT; CDR3 protein: CASSLARGDQPQHF
V gene: TRBV10-2; D gene: NA; clone size: few; J gene: TRBJ1-5; CDR3 DNA: TGCGCCAGCTCCCGGGAGAGCAATCAGCCCCAGCATTTT; CDR3 protein: CASSRESNQPQHF
V gene: TRBV19; D gene: NA; clone size: NA; J gene: TRBJ1-1; CDR3 DNA: TGTGCCAGTAGTATAGTTCCTCAGGGGTCTGAAGCTTTCTTT; CDR3 protein: CASSIVPQGSEAFF
V gene: TRBV6-5; D gene: NA; clone size: NA; J gene: TRBJ2-7; CDR3 DNA: TGTGCCACCAAACCGGGTCGGGCCTACGAGCAGTACTTC; CDR3 protein: CATKPGRAYEQYF
V gene: TRBV19; D gene: TRBD1; clone size: NA; J gene: TRBJ1-4; CDR3 DNA: TGTGCCAGTAGTATCGTCGGACAGGGAAGGGAAAAACTGTTTTTT; CDR3 protein: CASSIVGQGREKLFF
V gene: TRBV19; D gene: TRBD1; clone size: NA; J gene: TRBJ2-3; CDR3 DNA: TGTGCCAGTAGTTCGACAGGGTACACAGATACGCAGTATTTT; CDR3 protein: CASSSTGYTDTQYF
V gene: TRBV12-3/TRBV12-4; D gene: NA; clone size: NA; J gene: TRBJ2-2; CDR3 DNA: TGTGCCAGCAGTTTGAGGGAGACCGGGGAGCTGTTTTTT; CDR3 protein: CASSLRETGELFF
V gene: TRBV3-1/TRBV3-2; D gene: TRBD1; clone size: NA; J gene: TRBJ2-7; CDR3 DNA: TGTGCCAGCAGCCGACTAGGGGACAGGGGGAGGAACGAGCAGTACTTC; CDR3 protein: CASSRLGDRGRNEQYF
V gene: TRBV5-4; D gene: NA; clone size: NA; J gene: TRBJ1-1; CDR3 DNA: TGTGCCAGCAGCTTGTTTATGGCGGCTGAAGCTTTCTTT; CDR3 protein: CASSLFMAAEAFF
V gene: TRBV19; D gene: NA; clone size: NA; J gene: TRBJ1-5; CDR3 DNA: TGTGCCAGTAGTGAGCGGGGTTTCGGAAATCAGCCCCAGCATTTT; CDR3 protein: CASSERGFGNQPQHF
V gene: TRBV10-2; D gene: NA; clone size: NA; J gene: TRBJ1-1; CDR3 DNA: TGCGCCAGCAGTGAGTGGAGGGACACTGAAGCTTTCTTT; CDR3 protein: CASSEWRDTEAFF
V gene: TRBV10-3; D gene: TRBD2; clone size: NA; J gene: TRBJ2-5; CDR3 DNA: TGTGCCAGTCTAGCGGGGGGTGAAGAGACCCAGTACTTC; CDR3 protein: CASLAGGEETQYF
V gene: TRBV7-2; D gene: NA; clone size: once; J gene: TRBJ2-1; CDR3 DNA: TGTGCCAGCAGCCCCAACCCGATCGTGACTCTCCCCTACAATGAGCAGTTCTTC; CDR3 protein: CASSPNPIVTLPYNEQFF
V gene: TRBV9; D gene: TRBD1; clone size: NA; J gene: TRBJ2-1; CDR3 DNA: TGTGCCGGCAGCGTCCGGACAGGGGGCTTACACAATGAGCAGTTCTTC; CDR3 protein: CAGSVRTGGLHNEQFF
V gene: TRBV6-5; D gene: NA; clone size: NA; J gene: TRBJ1-1; CDR3 DNA: TGTGCCAGCACCTTGGGGGGGGTGGACACTGAAGCTTTCTTT; CDR3 protein: CASTLGGVDTEAFF
V gene: TRBV12-3/TRBV12-4; D gene: NA; clone size: NA; J gene: TRBJ1-2; CDR3 DNA: TGTGCCAGCAGTTCGGGTCAGAACTATGGCTACACCTTC; CDR3 protein: CASSSGQNYGYTF
V gene: TRBV7-3; D gene: TRBD2; clone size: NA; J gene: TRBJ2-1; CDR3 DNA: TGTGCCAGCAGCCGGCAGGGATTAACTAGCGGGGGGGATGGTGAGCAGTTCTTC; CDR3 protein: CASSRQGLTSGGDGEQFF
V gene: TRBV28; D gene: TRBD2; clone size: NA; J gene: TRBJ2-7; CDR3 DNA: TGTGCCAGCGGGGAGCGGGGGGCCTACGAGCAGTACTTC; CDR3 protein: CASGERGAYEQYF
V gene: TRBV5-6; D gene: NA; clone size: NA; J gene: TRBJ1-2; CDR3 DNA: TGTGCCAGCAGCTTGGAAGGCAGGGTTAACTATGGCTACACCTTC; CDR3 protein: CASSLEGRVNYGYTF
V gene: TRBV6-5; D gene: NA; clone size: NA; J gene: TRBJ1-1; CDR3 DNA: TGTGCCAGCAGTTTATCTGTGGACAGCAACACTGAAGCTTTCTTT; CDR3 protein: CASSLSVDSNTEAFF
V gene: TRBV18; D gene: NA; clone size: NA; J gene: TRBJ1-2; CDR3 DNA: TGTGCCAGCTCACCGGCCTCCAAAAAAGATGGCTACACCTTC; CDR3 protein: CASSPASKKDGYTF
V gene: TRBV23-1; D gene: TRBD1; clone size: NA; J gene: TRBJ2-7; CDR3 DNA: TGCGCCAGCAGTCGCCACAGGGGGTTCTACGAGCAGTACTTC; CDR3 protein: CASSRHRGFYEQYF
V gene: TRBV28; D gene: NA; clone size: NA; J gene: TRBJ2-7; CDR3 DNA: TGTGCCAGCAAGTATACAGGATTCTACGAGCAGTACTTC; CDR3 protein: CASKYTGFYEQYF
V gene: TRBV30; D gene: NA; clone size: few; J gene: TRBJ1-6; CDR3 DNA: TGTGCCTGCAATAAGGGGCAGGAGAATTCACCCCTCCACTTT; CDR3 protein: CACNKGQENSPLHF
V gene: TRBV18; D gene: TRBD1; clone size: NA; J gene: TRBJ1-6; CDR3 DNA: TGTGCCAGCTCACCGGGACAGCCTAATTCACCCCTCCACTTT; CDR3 protein: CASSPGQPNSPLHF
V gene: TRBV5-1; D gene: TRBD1; clone size: NA; J gene: TRBJ1-1; CDR3 DNA: TGCGCCAGCAGCTTGGGGACAGGGGGGAACACTGAAGCTTTCTTT; CDR3 protein: CASSLGTGGNTEAFF
V gene: TRBV6-5; D gene: NA; clone size: once; J gene: TRBJ2-7; CDR3 DNA: TGTGCCAGCACTCCCCTGACAGGAAACTACGAGCAGTACTTC; CDR3 protein: CASTPLTGNYEQYF
V gene: TRBV7-9; D gene: NA; clone size: NA; J gene: TRBJ2-1; CDR3 DNA: TGTGCCAGCAGCTTAGCGACAGGGGGACTAGTTGGTTATGAGCAGTTCTTC; CDR3 protein: CASSLATGGLVGYEQFF
V gene: TRBV5-1; D gene: TRBD2; clone size: NA; J gene: TRBJ2-7; CDR3 DNA: TGCGCCAGCAGCCCCGGACTAGCGGTGAACTCGCTAGCCTTC; CDR3 protein: CASSPGLAVNSLAF